These 13 T cell receptor beta chains originate from one sample sequenced in a study of T cell changes during pregnancy in multiple sclerosis. Clones were sequenced by immunoSEQ multiplex PCR, and TCRdb holds only the in-frame ones, with some missing. Found here are just over 80,000 clones, about 95% of them singletons; the top ten hold over 0.95%. This material consisted of peripheral blood, taken in the second trimester of pregnancy. These TCRs come from a female donor with multiple sclerosis, enrolled in a pregnancy study.

This sequence joins TRBV19 and TRBJ2-7, with 9 bases identical to TRBD1. V shed 6 bases and J 5 bases; nucleotides not matched to a gene: 8. In germline, CDR1 is LNHDA, CDR2 SQIVND (reference sequence). The CDR3 is made up of 14 amino acids. The CDR3 reads CASSPAQGAHEQYF. The CDR3 DNA sequence: TGTGCCAGTAGCCCCGCACAGGGGGCCCACGAGCAGTACTTC.

This sequence joins TRBV2 and TRBJ2-7; TRBD1 aligns across 7 bases. Losses at the gene ends were 5 bases for V and 6 bases for J; bases not matched to a gene: 10. The germline V gene has CDR1 SNHLY and CDR2 FYNNEI. This CDR3 has 14 amino acids. The CDR3 loop is CASSRDRAVGEQYF. For the CDR3, the DNA is TGTGCCAGCAGTCGAGACAGGGCGGTGGGCGAGCAGTACTTC.

For the CDR3, the DNA is TGTGCCAGCTCACCAGACAGTTATCAGCCCCAGCATTTT. Protein: CASSPDSYQPQHF. The chain couples TRBV18 to TRBJ1-5; perhaps TRBD1 as D (5 bases). Germline lookup yields CDR1 KGHSH and CDR2 LQKENI. V was pared by 2 bases and J by 5 bases, with 7 bases between. There are 13 residues in the CDR3.

This clone has just one count. Other nucleotide sequences from this sample produce the same CDR3. The chain couples TRBV7-9 to TRBJ1-2; D gene uncertain. V lost 3 bases and J 6 bases, leaving 8 bases between the germline ends. CDR1 is SEHNR and CDR2 is FQNEAQ in the germline V gene (reference sequence). The CDR3 covers 12 residues. The CDR3 reads CASSFNRNGYTF. The CDR3 nucleotides are TGTGCCAGCAGCTTTAACAGAAATGGCTACACCTTC.

There are a few counts of this clone. The V gene is TRBV25-1, the J gene TRBJ2-1; maybe TRBD2 (6 bases). CDR1 and CDR2 (germline): MGHDK, SYGVNS. V was trimmed by 3 bases and J by 6 bases, leaving 12 bases between them. The CDR3 length is 14 residues. The CDR3 sequence is CASSDRKLANEQFF. As DNA, the CDR3 is TGTGCCAGCAGTGACCGCAAACTAGCCAATGAGCAGTTCTTC.

The rearrangement uses TRBV4-2 and TRBJ2-1, with TRBD2 matching over 7 bases. J gave up 10 bases and V 0 bases, and 9 bases lay outside the gene matches. The CDR3 runs to 15 residues. In germline, CDR1 is LGHNA, CDR2 YNFKEQ. The CDR3 loop reads CASSQESGIFWEQFF. CDR3 nucleotides: TGTGCCAGCAGCCAAGAGAGCGGGATTTTCTGGGAGCAGTTCTTC.

CDR3 coding DNA: TGTGCCAGCAGCAGGAAAGGGACAGGGGGTATTTATGGCTACACCTTC. Encoded protein: CASSRKGTGGIYGYTF. V usage is TRBV7-2 and J usage is TRBJ1-2; TRBD1 agrees at 11 bases. CDR3 length: 16 amino acids. The trim removed 5 bases at V and 5 bases at J, leaving 10 bases unmatched. Germline V gene sequence: CDR1 SGHTA, CDR2 FQGNSA.

The chain couples TRBV7-7 to TRBJ2-1; 7 bases line up with TRBD2. Germline lookup yields CDR1 SSHAT and CDR2 FNYEAQ (reference sequence). There are 16 residues in the CDR3. V lost 5 bases and J lost 1; bases outside the gene matches: 8. In DNA form, the CDR3 reads TGTGCCAGCAGCGCCCTCGCGGGAGAGTCCTACAATGAGCAGTTCTTC. It yields the protein CASSALAGESYNEQFF.

The chain couples TRBV6-1 to TRBJ1-1; perhaps TRBD1 as D (6 bases). Germline CDR1 reads MNHNS; CDR2 reads SASEGT. The CDR3 sequence is 14 residues long. With 8 bases removed from V and 2 bases from J, the gap between germline ends came to 15 bases. The CDR3 sequence is CASGRRGFNTEAFF. DNA for the CDR3: TGTGCCAGCGGGCGCAGGGGATTCAACACTGAAGCTTTCTTT.

The chain couples TRBV7-9 to TRBJ2-1; D not certain. This CDR3 region has 15 residues. The ends were cut back, 1 base at V and 1 base at J, with 8 bases in the middle. Germline V gives CDR1 SEHNR, CDR2 FQNEAQ (reference sequence). DNA for the CDR3: TGTGCCAGCAGCTTAGTACACCCTTCCTACAATGAGCAGTTCTTC. Translation: CASSLVHPSYNEQFF.

The V call is TRBV6-5, the J call TRBJ2-5; 10 bases fit TRBD2. The CDR3 has 15 amino acids. With V trimmed by 5 bases and J by 5 bases, 8 bases remained unmatched. Germline loops: CDR1 MNHEY, CDR2 SVGAGI. The CDR3 sequence: CASSNSGRAWETQYF. In DNA form, the CDR3 reads TGTGCCAGCAGTAACAGCGGGAGGGCGTGGGAGACCCAGTACTTC.

The chain uses TRBV21-1 and TRBJ2-7; the listed D gene, TRBD2, was not tested against the DNA. TRBV21-1 is a recognized pseudogene. The CDR3 extends over 13 amino acids. The CDR3 region is CASSTPLFYEQYF. DNA for the CDR3: TGTGCCAGCAGCACCCCCCTCTTCTACGAGCAGTACTTC.

This sequence joins TRBV30 and TRBJ2-1; D perhaps matches TRBD1 (5 bases). This CDR3 contains 13 residues. CDR1 is GTSNPN and CDR2 is SVGIG in the germline V gene (reference sequence). The germline V and J ends were trimmed by 0 bases and 10 bases, with 13 bases remaining between them. The CDR3 nucleotides are TGTGCCTGGAGTGTACAGGTCCGGACGGAGCAGTTCTTC. It translates to CAWSVQVRTEQFF.